A selection of T cell receptor beta chains follows, all from one sample in a study of response to subunit inactivated influenza vaccine. TCRdb ran MiXCR on the RT-PCR reads and lists one entry per CDR3 protein. The sample has around 750,000 distinct CDR3 sequences, 21% seen once. Sequenced here: PBMCs from blood, sampled around 5 days after vaccination. The receptors stem from a man in his forties or fifties who received an inactivated influenza vaccine. Each CDR3 is given with its conserved first and last residue. Fields, in order: J gene, clone size, D gene, V gene, CDR3 protein, CDR3 DNA. The D gene is left open where the match is weak. Expanded clones are given a class, and other clones once, few, many or no size at all.

TRBJ2-3 | few | - | TRBV12-3/TRBV12-4 | CASSRSGPSGDTQYF | TGTGCCAGCAGTAGGTCGGGGCCCTCGGGAGATACGCAGTATTTT
TRBJ1-2 | few | - | TRBV12-3/TRBV12-4 | CASSLRGYYGYTF | TGTGCCAGCAGTTTGAGGGGCTACTATGGCTACACCTTC
TRBJ2-7 | - | - | TRBV20-1 | CSLEEGLEQYF | TGCAGCCTCGAAGAGGGTCTCGAGCAGTACTTC
TRBJ2-1 | - | TRBD2 | TRBV7-2 | CASSSGTSGRGGFF | TGTGCCAGCAGCTCCGGGACTAGCGGGAGGGGGGGGTTCTTC
TRBJ1-6 | few | - | TRBV4-2 | CASSQATGSPLHF | TGTGCCAGCAGCCAGGCGACAGGTTCACCCCTCCACTTT
TRBJ1-1 | - | - | TRBV5-1 | CASKRLSTVNTEAFF | TGCGCCAGCAAAAGGCTCTCGACAGTCAACACTGAAGCTTTCTTT
TRBJ1-3 | once | - | TRBV20-1 | CSARDMGAGNTIYF | TGCAGTGCTAGAGATATGGGGGCTGGAAACACCATATATTTT
TRBJ1-2 | few | TRBD1 | TRBV10-3 | CANDILGQAGYGYTF | TGTGCCAACGATATACTTGGACAGGCGGGCTATGGCTACACCTTC
TRBJ2-5 | once | - | TRBV3-1 | CASSQEFPTQGETQYF | TGTGCCAGCAGCCAAGAGTTCCCGACCCAAGGAGAGACCCAGTACTTC
TRBJ2-7 | - | TRBD1 | TRBV15 | CATSRDRFSYEQYF | TGTGCCACCAGCAGGGACAGGTTCAGCTACGAGCAGTACTTC
TRBJ2-1 | few | - | TRBV4-3 | CASSQDYVRRGDEQFF | TGCGCCAGCAGCCAAGATTATGTCAGAAGGGGGGATGAGCAGTTCTTC
TRBJ2-3 | few | TRBD2 | TRBV4-2 | CASSQIRLAAGALSSTDTQYF | TGTGCCAGCAGCCAAATCAGACTAGCGGCGGGGGCCTTATCGAGCACAGATACGCAGTATTTT
TRBJ2-5 | - | TRBD1 | TRBV20-1 | CSASDRPGETQYF | TGCAGTGCTTCGGACAGGCCCGGGGAGACCCAGTACTTC
TRBJ1-1 | few | - | TRBV7-9 | CASSRDYAGDAEAFF | TGTGCCAGCAGCCGGGATTACGCAGGGGACGCTGAAGCTTTCTTT
TRBJ2-7 | - | TRBD2 | TRBV7-3 | CASSISGRSPYEQYF | TGTGCCAGCAGCATTAGCGGGAGGTCACCCTACGAGCAGTACTTC
TRBJ2-1 | many | - | TRBV6-2/TRBV6-3 | CASSYSPYNEQFF | TGTGCCAGCAGTTACAGCCCATACAATGAGCAGTTCTTC
TRBJ2-7 | - | TRBD2 | TRBV4-2 | CASSHPGGKYEQYF | TGTGCCAGCAGCCATCCGGGAGGGAAATACGAGCAGTACTTC
TRBJ1-2 | few | - | TRBV6-2/TRBV6-3 | CASSYRTYGYTF | TGTGCCAGCAGTTACCGCACATATGGCTACACCTTC
TRBJ1-1 | - | - | TRBV29-1 | CSVGGRSNTEAFF | TGCAGCGTTGGGGGACGGAGCAACACTGAAGCTTTCTTT
TRBJ2-7 | - | - | TRBV6-5 | CASSYSGGRSNFEQYF | TGTGCCAGCAGTTACTCCGGCGGCCGGAGTAATTTCGAGCAGTACTTC
TRBJ2-1 | - | TRBD2 | TRBV7-3 | CASSLRREGNEQFF | TGTGCCAGCAGCTTAAGACGGGAGGGTAATGAGCAGTTCTTC
TRBJ2-7 | - | TRBD1 | TRBV18 | CASSRQTGVSYEQYF | TGTGCCAGCTCACGACAGACAGGGGTTTCCTACGAGCAGTACTTC
TRBJ2-1 | - | - | TRBV25-1 | CASSDRGTDLGLGADEQFF | TGTGCCAGCAGTGATCGGGGGACGGATCTTGGTCTTGGGGCCGATGAGCAGTTCTTC
TRBJ2-7 | few | TRBD2 | TRBV7-9 | CASSWGAGLGYEQYF | TGTGCCAGCAGCTGGGGAGCGGGGCTTGGGTACGAGCAGTACTTC
TRBJ1-5 | few | - | TRBV29-1 | CSVQKESNQPQHF | TGCAGCGTTCAAAAGGAAAGCAATCAGCCCCAGCATTTT
TRBJ2-3 | few | - | TRBV9 | CASSVGTGPSTDTQYF | TGTGCCAGCAGCGTAGGAACAGGGCCTAGCACAGATACGCAGTATTTT
TRBJ2-7 | - | - | TRBV29-1 | CSAWSGPSYEQYF | TGCAGCGCGTGGTCAGGGCCATCCTACGAGCAGTACTTC
TRBJ2-1 | few | - | TRBV20-1 | CSARIGGPRTEQFF | TGCAGTGCTAGGATCGGGGGCCCACGGACTGAGCAGTTCTTC
TRBJ2-1 | - | - | TRBV20-1 | CSARPLNEQFF | TGCAGTGCTAGGCCCCTAAATGAGCAGTTCTTC
TRBJ1-1 | few | - | TRBV4-3 | CASSQERYTEAFF | TGCGCCAGCAGCCAAGAACGGTACACTGAAGCTTTCTTT
TRBJ2-5 | - | - | TRBV6-1 | CASSGSGGLGETQYF | TGTGCCAGCAGTGGATCCGGGGGGCTCGGGGAGACCCAGTACTTC
TRBJ2-7 | - | TRBD1 | TRBV6-2/TRBV6-3 | CASQPTGVPDEQYF | TGTGCCAGCCAACCCACAGGGGTTCCAGACGAGCAGTACTTC
TRBJ2-4 | few | - | TRBV7-2 | CASSLTWGKNIQYF | TGTGCCAGCAGCTTAACTTGGGGCAAAAACATTCAGTACTTC
TRBJ1-2 | - | TRBD1 | TRBV6-1 | CASRTGGHAEYGYTF | TGTGCCAGCAGGACAGGGGGCCATGCGGAATATGGCTACACCTTC
TRBJ2-2 | - | - | TRBV2 | CASSEGWGWSANTGELFF | TGTGCCAGCAGTGAGGGCTGGGGGTGGTCCGCGAACACCGGGGAGCTGTTTTTT
TRBJ2-7 | - | - | TRBV5-5 | CASSDYRADYEQYF | TGTGCCAGCAGCGATTACAGGGCCGACTACGAGCAGTACTTC
TRBJ1-4 | few | TRBD1 | TRBV12-3/TRBV12-4 | CASSFPGTGAGEKLFF | TGTGCCAGCAGTTTTCCCGGGACAGGGGCGGGTGAAAAACTGTTTTTT
TRBJ2-1 | - | - | TRBV7-9 | CASSLDTHRANEQFF | TGTGCCAGCAGCTTAGATACCCATCGGGCCAATGAGCAGTTCTTC
TRBJ2-6 | - | TRBD2 | TRBV6-2/TRBV6-3 | CASSSVAQRGGPSGANVLTF | TGTGCCAGCAGTTCCGTCGCCCAGCGGGGGGGCCCGTCTGGGGCCAACGTCCTGACTTTC
TRBJ2-1 | few | TRBD2 | TRBV12-3/TRBV12-4 | CASSHSGGAYNEQFF | TGTGCCAGCAGTCATAGCGGGGGGGCCTACAATGAGCAGTTCTTC
TRBJ1-5 | - | TRBD1 | TRBV10-3 | CAISQDRGYNQPQHF | TGTGCCATCAGTCAAGACAGGGGGTATAATCAGCCCCAGCATTTT
TRBJ2-7 | - | - | TRBV30 | CAWSVGGVSYEQYF | TGTGCCTGGAGTGTGGGCGGGGTCTCCTACGAGCAGTACTTC
TRBJ1-5 | - | - | TRBV30 | CAWGAPGQPQHF | TGTGCCTGGGGGGCCCCCGGGCAGCCCCAGCATTTT
TRBJ1-1 | - | TRBD1 | TRBV7-2 | CASSRRQGRAEAFF | TGTGCCAGCAGCCGAAGACAGGGTAGGGCTGAAGCTTTCTTT
TRBJ2-7 | - | TRBD2 | TRBV9 | CASSVDPSGRSYEQYF | TGTGCCAGCAGCGTAGATCCTAGCGGGAGGTCCTACGAGCAGTACTTC